The rows below give T cell receptor beta chains drawn from one sample of a study of PD-1 blockade in classical Hodgkin lymphoma. Using immunoSEQ multiplex PCR, the repertoire was profiled, and TCRdb retains in-frame clones only, with some absent. The table shows about 13,000 clones, with under 90% occurring only once. The source material was CD4+ T cells from blood, sampled at baseline. Receptor source: a human donor with classical Hodgkin lymphoma. Each CDR3 is given without its conserved first and last residue. D genes are given only for firm matches. Only part of the rows carry a size: once, few, many, or a class if the clone is expanded.

d_call: -; cdr3_length: 14; clone_size: -; v_call: TRBV5-5; cdr3_aa: ASSFIWAGPNEKLF
d_call: TRBD1; cdr3_length: 13; clone_size: few; v_call: TRBV28; cdr3_aa: ASSSQGAGNYGYT
d_call: TRBD2; cdr3_length: 13; clone_size: -; v_call: TRBV11-2; cdr3_aa: ASSLGGLADNEQF
d_call: TRBD1; cdr3_length: 13; clone_size: -; v_call: TRBV4-1; cdr3_aa: ASSQPGTGDRTQY
d_call: -; cdr3_length: 14; clone_size: -; v_call: TRBV4-1; cdr3_aa: ASSQGAGMGTDTQY
d_call: TRBD1; cdr3_length: 13; clone_size: -; v_call: TRBV5-1; cdr3_aa: ASSKQGDENSPLH
d_call: -; cdr3_length: 11; clone_size: -; v_call: TRBV10-2; cdr3_aa: ASSEVGRLEAF
d_call: -; cdr3_length: 13; clone_size: -; v_call: TRBV7-9; cdr3_aa: ASSNRGLHTGELF
d_call: -; cdr3_length: 15; clone_size: -; v_call: TRBV25-1; cdr3_aa: ASRDQGNKVSDSPLH
d_call: -; cdr3_length: 10; clone_size: -; v_call: TRBV2; cdr3_aa: ASSVQEDTQY
d_call: -; cdr3_length: 10; clone_size: -; v_call: TRBV28; cdr3_aa: ASSPIGEKLF
d_call: -; cdr3_length: 8; clone_size: -; v_call: TRBV2; cdr3_aa: ASGSYEQF
d_call: -; cdr3_length: 12; clone_size: -; v_call: TRBV5-6; cdr3_aa: ASSLVSSYNEQF
d_call: TRBD2; cdr3_length: 14; clone_size: -; v_call: TRBV19; cdr3_aa: ASSPTRLAGLNEQF
d_call: TRBD2; cdr3_length: 13; clone_size: -; v_call: TRBV7-6; cdr3_aa: ASSSDGGGTDTQY
d_call: TRBD2; cdr3_length: 14; clone_size: -; v_call: TRBV2; cdr3_aa: ASRGGFSGSSYEQY
d_call: -; cdr3_length: 12; clone_size: -; v_call: TRBV5-6; cdr3_aa: ASSLLGWDQPQH
d_call: -; cdr3_length: 10; clone_size: -; v_call: TRBV11-2; cdr3_aa: ASSSRAETQY
d_call: -; cdr3_length: 12; clone_size: -; v_call: TRBV5-6; cdr3_aa: ASSLAPILSGYT
d_call: -; cdr3_length: 12; clone_size: -; v_call: TRBV5-1; cdr3_aa: ASSPDGYTGELF
d_call: TRBD1; cdr3_length: 13; clone_size: -; v_call: TRBV7-8; cdr3_aa: ASSSTGQGNQPQH
d_call: -; cdr3_length: 13; clone_size: few; v_call: TRBV29-1; cdr3_aa: SVEGTPGSGNTIY
d_call: -; cdr3_length: 14; clone_size: -; v_call: TRBV10-1; cdr3_aa: ASSDTRGSRIYEQY
d_call: -; cdr3_length: 9; clone_size: -; v_call: TRBV10-3; cdr3_aa: AISDSWPQF
d_call: TRBD1; cdr3_length: 12; clone_size: once; v_call: TRBV11-3; cdr3_aa: ASSPGTGTDTQY
d_call: -; cdr3_length: 12; clone_size: -; v_call: TRBV7-2; cdr3_aa: ASSLVLGNDGYT
d_call: TRBD1; cdr3_length: 13; clone_size: -; v_call: TRBV5-1; cdr3_aa: ASSSGTGRLNEQY
d_call: -; cdr3_length: 13; clone_size: -; v_call: TRBV5-1; cdr3_aa: ASSYPGLRGTEAF